The rows below give T cell receptor beta chains drawn from one sample of a study of blood T cell repertoires in COVID-19. TCRdb's copy holds only in-frame clones and misses some; the assay was immunoSEQ multiplex PCR. The profile shows approximately 500,000 clones, around 85% of them singletons. Sequenced input: peripheral blood. These receptors came from a human donor in a cohort sampled during active COVID-19. Both conserved end residues are part of each CDR3. The D gene is left open where the match is weak. The size field is filled for only some rows; it gives once, few, many or a size class.

D gene	clone size	V gene	J gene	CDR3 DNA	CDR3 protein
TRBD1	-	TRBV5-4	TRBJ2-1	TGTGCCAGCAGCCAGGACAGGAATGAGCAGTTCTTC	CASSQDRNEQFF
TRBD1	-	TRBV19	TRBJ2-1	TGTGCCAGTAGCACAGGGGTTGGCTACAATGAGCAGTTCTTC	CASSTGVGYNEQFF
-	-	TRBV29-1	TRBJ1-4	TGCAGCGTTGAAGGAAGTGGGCCTAATGAAAAACTGTTTTTT	CSVEGSGPNEKLFF
TRBD1	-	TRBV6-5	TRBJ1-2	TGTGCCAGCAGGAACCCGGGACAGGGAATTGGTGGCTACACCTTC	CASRNPGQGIGGYTF
-	-	TRBV7-8	TRBJ1-4	TGTGCCAGCAGTTTTACCTCATTTACCTGGACAGCTTATAATGAAAAACTGTTTTTT	CASSFTSFTWTAYNEKLFF
TRBD1	-	TRBV5-1	TRBJ2-6	TGCGCCAGCAGCCCCGGGGGACAGGGGACCGGGGCCAACGTCCTGACTTTC	CASSPGGQGTGANVLTF
TRBD2	-	TRBV5-6	TRBJ2-7	TGTGCCAGCAGCTTATGGTTGGGGCCTAGCGGGGCCGAGCAGTACTTC	CASSLWLGPSGAEQYF
-	once	TRBV11-3	TRBJ2-7	TGTGCCAGCAGCCTGACCTGGAGGAGAACGAGCTCCTACGAGCAGTACTTC	CASSLTWRRTSSYEQYF
TRBD1	-	TRBV5-1	TRBJ2-1	TGCGCCAGCAGCGTAGGGACAGTCAATGAGCAGTTCTTC	CASSVGTVNEQFF
-	-	TRBV9	TRBJ2-3	TGTGCCAGCAGCGTAGGGGGGCGAGACGGAGATACGCAGTATTTT	CASSVGGRDGDTQYF
TRBD1	few	TRBV3-1/TRBV3-2	TRBJ1-1	TGTGCCAGCAGCCCCACAGGGGTCACTGAAGCTTTCTTT	CASSPTGVTEAFF
TRBD2	-	TRBV19	TRBJ2-3	TGTGCCAGTAGTATATCGTACCTAGCGGGTGAATCTAGCACAGATACGCAGTATTTT	CASSISYLAGESSTDTQYF
TRBD2	-	TRBV19	TRBJ2-7	TGTGCCAGTAGTATTCCTAGCGGAACGGTGTACGAGCAGTACTTC	CASSIPSGTVYEQYF
-	-	TRBV9	TRBJ2-3	TGTGCCAGCAGCGTAGATGCGGGCGGCACAGATACGCAGTATTTT	CASSVDAGGTDTQYF
-	-	TRBV19	TRBJ1-2	TGTGCCAGTATGGGCGGGTTGCCCTCTAACTATGGCTACACCTTC	CASMGGLPSNYGYTF
-	-	TRBV24-1	TRBJ2-2	TGTGCCACGGGGGAACAGGGCACCGGGGAGCTGTTTTTT	CATGEQGTGELFF
-	-	TRBV4-2	TRBJ1-1	TGTGCCAGCAGCCAAGTAACAGGGCTGAACACTGAAGCTTTCTTT	CASSQVTGLNTEAFF
-	-	TRBV7-2	TRBJ1-2	TGTGCCAGCAGCAGCAAACAGGGAATTTCGGGCTACACCTTC	CASSSKQGISGYTF
TRBD1	-	TRBV4-3	TRBJ1-2	TGCGCCAGCAGCCAAGAACAGGGGGCGTCCGGAGGGTATGGCTACACCTTC	CASSQEQGASGGYGYTF
TRBD1	-	TRBV3-1/TRBV3-2	TRBJ2-5	TGTGCCAGCAGCCAAGACCTCATACCGACAGGGTACCAAGAGGCCCAGTACTTC	CASSQDLIPTGYQEAQYF
TRBD2	once	TRBV28	TRBJ2-6	TGTGCCAGCAGCCGGGGGGAATATGGGGCCAACGTCCTGACTTTC	CASSRGEYGANVLTF
TRBD2	-	TRBV5-1	TRBJ2-5	TGCGCCAGCAGCTTGGGACTAGCGGGAACCGAAGAGACCCAGTACTTC	CASSLGLAGTEETQYF
TRBD2	-	TRBV2	TRBJ2-6	TGTGCCGGGGGACGACTAGCGGTTTACTCTGGGGCCAACGTCCTGACTTTC	CAGGRLAVYSGANVLTF
-	-	TRBV6-1	TRBJ1-1	TGTGCCAGCAGTGAATCCGGGGAGACCACTGAAGCTTTCTTT	CASSESGETTEAFF
-	-	TRBV6-4	TRBJ1-4	TGTGCCAGCAGTGACAGGGGCGGAAAAAATGAAAAACTGTTTTTT	CASSDRGGKNEKLFF
TRBD1	-	TRBV30	TRBJ1-5	TGTGCCTGGAGTCAGGGGGTGAATCAGCCCCAGCATTTT	CAWSQGVNQPQHF